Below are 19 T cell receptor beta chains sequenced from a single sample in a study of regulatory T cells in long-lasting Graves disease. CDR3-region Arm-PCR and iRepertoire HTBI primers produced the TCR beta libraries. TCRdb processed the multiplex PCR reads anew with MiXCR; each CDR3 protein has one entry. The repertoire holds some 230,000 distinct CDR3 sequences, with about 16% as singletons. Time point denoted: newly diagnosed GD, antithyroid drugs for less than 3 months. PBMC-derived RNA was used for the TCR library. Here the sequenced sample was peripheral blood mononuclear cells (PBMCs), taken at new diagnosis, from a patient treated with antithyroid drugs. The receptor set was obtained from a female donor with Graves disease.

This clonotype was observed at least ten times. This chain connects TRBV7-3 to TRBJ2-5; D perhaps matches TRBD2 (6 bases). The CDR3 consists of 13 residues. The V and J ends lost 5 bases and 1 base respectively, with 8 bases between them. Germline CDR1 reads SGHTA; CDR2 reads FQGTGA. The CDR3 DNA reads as TGTGCCAGCAGCCGGACTACCCAAGAGACCCAGTACTTC. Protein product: CASSRTTQETQYF. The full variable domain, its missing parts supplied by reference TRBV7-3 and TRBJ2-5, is GAGVSQTPSNKVTEKGKYVELRCDPISGHTALYWYRQSLGQGPEFLIYFQGTGAADDSGLPNDRFFAVRPEGSVSTLKIQRTERGDSAVYLCASSRTTQETQYFGPGTRLLVL.

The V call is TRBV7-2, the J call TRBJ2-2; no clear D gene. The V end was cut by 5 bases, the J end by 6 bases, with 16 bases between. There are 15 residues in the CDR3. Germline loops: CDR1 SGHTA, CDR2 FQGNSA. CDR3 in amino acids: CASSRLLFGSGELFF. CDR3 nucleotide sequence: TGTGCCAGCAGCCGGCTTCTTTTTGGGTCCGGGGAGCTGTTTTTT.

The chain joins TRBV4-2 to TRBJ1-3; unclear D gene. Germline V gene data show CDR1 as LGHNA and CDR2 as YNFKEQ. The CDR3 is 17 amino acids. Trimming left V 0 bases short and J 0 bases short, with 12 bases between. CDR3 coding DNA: TGTGCCAGCAGCCAAGACTGGCGGCCTTCCTCTGGAAACACCATATATTTT. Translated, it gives CASSQDWRPSSGNTIYF.

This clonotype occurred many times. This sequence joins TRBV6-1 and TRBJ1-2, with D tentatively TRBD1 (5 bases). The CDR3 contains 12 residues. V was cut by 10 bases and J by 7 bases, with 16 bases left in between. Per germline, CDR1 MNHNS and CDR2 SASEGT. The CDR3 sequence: CATDSQGAGYTF. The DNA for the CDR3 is TGTGCCACCGATTCGCAGGGTGCTGGCTACACCTTC.

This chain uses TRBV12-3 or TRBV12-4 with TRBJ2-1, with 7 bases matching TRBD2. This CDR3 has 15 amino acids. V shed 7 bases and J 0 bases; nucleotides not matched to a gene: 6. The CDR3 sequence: CASTRAGSSYNEQFF. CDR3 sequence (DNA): TGTGCCAGCACAAGAGCGGGAAGCTCCTACAATGAGCAGTTCTTC.

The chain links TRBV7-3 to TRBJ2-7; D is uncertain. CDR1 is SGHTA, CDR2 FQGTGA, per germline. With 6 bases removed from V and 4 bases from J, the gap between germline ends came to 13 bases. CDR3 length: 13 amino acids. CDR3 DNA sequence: TGTGCCAGCAGTCCCTCTCTGGGATACGAGCAGTACTTC. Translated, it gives CASSPSLGYEQYF.

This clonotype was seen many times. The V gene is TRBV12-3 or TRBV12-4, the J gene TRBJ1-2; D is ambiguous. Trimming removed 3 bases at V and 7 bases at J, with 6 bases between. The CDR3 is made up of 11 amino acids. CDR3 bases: TGTGCCAGCAGTTTGGGGATTGGCTACACCTTC. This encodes CASSLGIGYTF.

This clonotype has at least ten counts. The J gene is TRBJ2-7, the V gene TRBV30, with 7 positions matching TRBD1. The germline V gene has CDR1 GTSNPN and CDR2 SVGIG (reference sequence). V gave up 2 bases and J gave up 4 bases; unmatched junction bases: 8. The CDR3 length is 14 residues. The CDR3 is CAWSSKGALYEQYF. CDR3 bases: TGTGCCTGGAGTTCAAAGGGGGCGCTTTACGAGCAGTACTTC.

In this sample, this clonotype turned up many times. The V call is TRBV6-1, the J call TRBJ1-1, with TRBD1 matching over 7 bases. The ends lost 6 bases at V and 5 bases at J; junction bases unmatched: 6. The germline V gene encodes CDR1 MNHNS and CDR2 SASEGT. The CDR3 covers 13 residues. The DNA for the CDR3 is TGTGCCAGCAGCCAGGGGGGTGGGACTGAAGCTTTCTTT. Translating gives CASSQGGGTEAFF.

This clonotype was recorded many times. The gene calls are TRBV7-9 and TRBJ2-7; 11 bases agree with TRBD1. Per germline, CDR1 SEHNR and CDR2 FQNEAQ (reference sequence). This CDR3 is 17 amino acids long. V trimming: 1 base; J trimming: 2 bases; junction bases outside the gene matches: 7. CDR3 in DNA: TGTGCCAGCAGCTTAGGAGGCGGGACAGGGGGGACCTACGAGCAGTACTTC. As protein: CASSLGGGTGGTYEQYF. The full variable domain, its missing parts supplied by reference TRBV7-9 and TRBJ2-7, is DTGVSQNPRHKITKRGQNVTFRCDPISEHNRLYWYRQTLGQGPEFLTYFQNEAQLEKSRLLSDRFSAERPKGSFSTLEIQRTEQGDSAMYLCASSLGGGTGGTYEQYFGPGTRLTVT.

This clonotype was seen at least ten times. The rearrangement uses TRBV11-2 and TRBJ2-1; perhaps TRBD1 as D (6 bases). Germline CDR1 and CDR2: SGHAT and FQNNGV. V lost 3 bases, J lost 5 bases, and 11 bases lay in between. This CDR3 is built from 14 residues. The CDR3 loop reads CASSLAYRDNEQFF. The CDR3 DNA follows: TGTGCCAGCAGCTTGGCCTACAGGGACAATGAGCAGTTCTTC.

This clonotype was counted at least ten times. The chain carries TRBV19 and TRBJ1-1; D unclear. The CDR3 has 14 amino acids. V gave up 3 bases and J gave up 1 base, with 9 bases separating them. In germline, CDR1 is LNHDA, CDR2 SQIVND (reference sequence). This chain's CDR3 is CASSIGGGNTEAFF. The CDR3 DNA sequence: TGTGCCAGTAGTATCGGAGGAGGGAACACTGAAGCTTTCTTT.

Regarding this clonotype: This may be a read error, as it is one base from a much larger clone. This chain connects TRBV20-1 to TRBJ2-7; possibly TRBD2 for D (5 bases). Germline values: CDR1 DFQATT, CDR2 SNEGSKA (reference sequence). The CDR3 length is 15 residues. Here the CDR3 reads CSARARRALSYEHYF. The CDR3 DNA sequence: TGCAGTGCTAGAGCTCGGCGGGCCCTCTCCTACGAGCACTACTTC.

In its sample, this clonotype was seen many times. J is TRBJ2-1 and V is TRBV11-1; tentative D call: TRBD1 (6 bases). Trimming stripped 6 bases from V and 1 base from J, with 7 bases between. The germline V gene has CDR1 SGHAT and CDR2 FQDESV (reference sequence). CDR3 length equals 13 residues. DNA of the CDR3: TGTGCCAGCAGGGGACAATCCTACAATGAGCAGTTCTTC. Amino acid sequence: CASRGQSYNEQFF.

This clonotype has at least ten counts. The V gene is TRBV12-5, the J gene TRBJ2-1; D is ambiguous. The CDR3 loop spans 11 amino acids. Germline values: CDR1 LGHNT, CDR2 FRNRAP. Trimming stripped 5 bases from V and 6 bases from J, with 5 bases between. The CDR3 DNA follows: TGTGCTAGTGGTAGCTTCAATGAGCAGTTCTTC. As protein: CASGSFNEQFF. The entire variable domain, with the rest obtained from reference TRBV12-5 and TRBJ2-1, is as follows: DARVTQTPRHKVTEMGQEVTMRCQPILGHNTVFWYRQTMMQGLELLAYFRNRAPLDDSGMPKDRFSAEMPDATLATLKIQPSEPRDSAVYFCASGSFNEQFFGPGTRLTVL.

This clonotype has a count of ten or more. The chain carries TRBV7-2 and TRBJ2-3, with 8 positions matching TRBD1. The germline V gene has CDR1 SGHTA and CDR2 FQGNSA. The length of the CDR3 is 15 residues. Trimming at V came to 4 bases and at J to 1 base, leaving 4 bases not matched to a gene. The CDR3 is CASSSRGPGTDTQYF. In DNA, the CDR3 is TGTGCCAGCAGCTCCAGGGGGCCGGGCACAGATACGCAGTATTTT.

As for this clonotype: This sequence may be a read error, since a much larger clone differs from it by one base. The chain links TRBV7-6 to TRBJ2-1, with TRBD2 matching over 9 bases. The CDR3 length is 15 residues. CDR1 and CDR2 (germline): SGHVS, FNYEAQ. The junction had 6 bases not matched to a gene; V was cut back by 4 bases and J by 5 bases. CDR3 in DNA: TGTGCCAGCAGCTCCGGACTAGCGAGGGACAATGAGCAGTTCTTC. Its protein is CASSSGLARDNEQFF. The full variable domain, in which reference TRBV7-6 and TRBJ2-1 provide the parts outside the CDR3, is GAGVSQSPRYKVTKRGQDVALRCDPISGHVSLYWYRQALGQGPEFLTYFNYEAQQDKSGLPNDRFSAERPEGSISTLTIQRTEQRDSAMYRCASSSGLARDNEQFFGPGTRLTVL.

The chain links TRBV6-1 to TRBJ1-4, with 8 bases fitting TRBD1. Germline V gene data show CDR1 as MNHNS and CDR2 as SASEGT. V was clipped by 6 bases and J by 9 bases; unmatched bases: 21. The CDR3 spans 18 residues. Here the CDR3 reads CASRDGQGMIGGRKKLFF. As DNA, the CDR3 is TGTGCCAGCAGGGACGGACAGGGAATGATTGGTGGTCGGAAAAAACTGTTTTTT.

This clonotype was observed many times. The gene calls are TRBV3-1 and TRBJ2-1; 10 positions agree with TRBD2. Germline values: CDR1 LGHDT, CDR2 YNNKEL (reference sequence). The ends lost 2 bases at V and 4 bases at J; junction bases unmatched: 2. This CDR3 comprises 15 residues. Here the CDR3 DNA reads TGTGCCAGCAGCCAACCGGGACTAGCGTACAATGAGCAGTTCTTC. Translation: CASSQPGLAYNEQFF.